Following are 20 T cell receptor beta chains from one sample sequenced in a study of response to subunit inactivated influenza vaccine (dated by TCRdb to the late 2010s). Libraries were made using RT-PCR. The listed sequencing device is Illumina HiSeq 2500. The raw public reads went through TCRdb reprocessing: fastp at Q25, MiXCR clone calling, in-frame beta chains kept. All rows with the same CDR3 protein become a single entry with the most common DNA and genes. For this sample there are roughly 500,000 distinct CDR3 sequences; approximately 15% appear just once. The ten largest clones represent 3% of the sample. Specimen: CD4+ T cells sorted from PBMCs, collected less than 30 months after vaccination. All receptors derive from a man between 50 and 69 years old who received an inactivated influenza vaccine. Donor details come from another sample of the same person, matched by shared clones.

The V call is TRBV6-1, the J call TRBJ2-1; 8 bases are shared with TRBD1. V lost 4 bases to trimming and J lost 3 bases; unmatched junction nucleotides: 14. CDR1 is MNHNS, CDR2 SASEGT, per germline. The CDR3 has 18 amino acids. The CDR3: CASSGQLAGTGFYNEQFF. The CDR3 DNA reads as TGTGCCAGCAGTGGACAACTAGCCGGGACAGGCTTCTACAATGAGCAGTTCTTC.

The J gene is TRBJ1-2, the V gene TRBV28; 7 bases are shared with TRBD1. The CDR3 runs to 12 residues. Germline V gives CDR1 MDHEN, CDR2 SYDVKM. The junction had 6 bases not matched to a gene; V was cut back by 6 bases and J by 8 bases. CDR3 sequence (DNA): TGTGCCAGCAGAGCCAACAGGGGCGGCTACACCTTC. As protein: CASRANRGGYTF.

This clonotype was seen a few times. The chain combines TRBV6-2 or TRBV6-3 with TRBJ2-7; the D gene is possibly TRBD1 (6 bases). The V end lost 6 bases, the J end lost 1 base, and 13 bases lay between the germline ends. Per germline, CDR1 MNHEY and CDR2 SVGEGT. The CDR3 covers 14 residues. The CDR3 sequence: CASRLQQGSYEQYF. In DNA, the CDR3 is TGTGCCAGCAGATTGCAACAGGGTTCCTACGAGCAGTACTTC.

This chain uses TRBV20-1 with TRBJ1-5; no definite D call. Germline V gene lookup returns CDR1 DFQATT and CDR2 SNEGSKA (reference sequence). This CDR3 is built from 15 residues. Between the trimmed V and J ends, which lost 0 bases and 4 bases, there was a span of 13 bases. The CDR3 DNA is TGCAGTGCTAGAGATACTGCCCGAGGAAATCAGCCCCAGCATTTT. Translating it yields CSARDTARGNQPQHF.

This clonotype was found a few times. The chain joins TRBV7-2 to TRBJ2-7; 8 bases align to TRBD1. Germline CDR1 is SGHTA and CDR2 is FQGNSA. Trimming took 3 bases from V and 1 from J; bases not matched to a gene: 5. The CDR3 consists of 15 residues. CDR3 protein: CASSFVDRESYEQYF. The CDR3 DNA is TGTGCCAGCAGCTTCGTGGACAGGGAGTCCTACGAGCAGTACTTC. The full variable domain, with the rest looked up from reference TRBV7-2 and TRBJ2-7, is GAGVSQSPSNKVTEKGKDVELRCDPISGHTALYWYRQSLGQGLEFLIYFQGNSAPDKSGLPSDRFSAERTGGSVSTLTIQRTQQEDSAVYLCASSFVDRESYEQYFGPGTRLTVT.

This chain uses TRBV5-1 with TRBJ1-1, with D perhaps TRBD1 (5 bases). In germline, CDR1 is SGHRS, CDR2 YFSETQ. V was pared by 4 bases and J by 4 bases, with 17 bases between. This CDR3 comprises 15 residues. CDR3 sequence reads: CASSPSGGWATEAFF. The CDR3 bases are TGCGCCAGCAGCCCAAGCGGGGGTTGGGCCACTGAAGCTTTCTTT.

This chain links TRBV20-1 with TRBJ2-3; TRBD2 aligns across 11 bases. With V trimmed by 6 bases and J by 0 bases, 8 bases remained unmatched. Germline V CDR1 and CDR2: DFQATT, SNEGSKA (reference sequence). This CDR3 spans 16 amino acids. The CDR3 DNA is TGCAGTGCCGGATCCACTAGCGGGGGTAGCACAGATACGCAGTATTTT. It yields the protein CSAGSTSGGSTDTQYF.

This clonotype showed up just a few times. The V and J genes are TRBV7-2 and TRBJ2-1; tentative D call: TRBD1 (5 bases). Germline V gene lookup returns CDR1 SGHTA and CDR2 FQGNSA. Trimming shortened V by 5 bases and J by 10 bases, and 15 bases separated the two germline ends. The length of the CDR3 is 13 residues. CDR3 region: CASSVGANGEQFF. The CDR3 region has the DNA TGTGCCAGCAGCGTTGGGGCGAACGGGGAGCAGTTCTTC.

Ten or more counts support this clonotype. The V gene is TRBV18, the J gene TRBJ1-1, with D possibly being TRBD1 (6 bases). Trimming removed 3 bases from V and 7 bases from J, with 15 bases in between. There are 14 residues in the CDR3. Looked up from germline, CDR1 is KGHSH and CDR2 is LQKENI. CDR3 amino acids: CASSPRAGHIEAFF. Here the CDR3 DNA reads TGTGCCAGCTCACCGCGAGCGGGACACATTGAAGCTTTCTTT. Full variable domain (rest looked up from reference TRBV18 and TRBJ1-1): NAGVMQNPRHLVRRRGQEARLRCSPMKGHSHVYWYRQLPEEGLKFMVYLQKENIIDESGMPKERFSAEFPKEGPSILRIQQVVRGDSAAYFCASSPRAGHIEAFFGQGTRLTVV.

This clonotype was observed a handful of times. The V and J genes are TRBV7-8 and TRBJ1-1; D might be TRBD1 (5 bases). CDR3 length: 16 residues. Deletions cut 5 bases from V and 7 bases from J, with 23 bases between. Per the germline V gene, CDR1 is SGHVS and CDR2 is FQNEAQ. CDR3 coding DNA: TGTGCCAGCAGCGCCCGACGGGGGGGAATCGGGGGTGAAGCTTTCTTT. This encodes CASSARRGGIGGEAFF.

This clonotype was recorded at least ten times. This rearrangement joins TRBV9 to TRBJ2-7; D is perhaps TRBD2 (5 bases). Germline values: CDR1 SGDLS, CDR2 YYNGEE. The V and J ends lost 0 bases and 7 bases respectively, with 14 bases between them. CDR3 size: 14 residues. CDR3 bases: TGTGCCAGCAGCGTAGTAGGCCCGCCGGGGGAGCAGTACTTC. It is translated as CASSVVGPPGEQYF.

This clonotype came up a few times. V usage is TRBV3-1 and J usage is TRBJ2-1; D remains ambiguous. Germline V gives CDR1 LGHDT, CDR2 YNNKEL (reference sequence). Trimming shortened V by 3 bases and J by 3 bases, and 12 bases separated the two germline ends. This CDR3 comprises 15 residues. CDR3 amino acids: CASSHWAASYNEQFF. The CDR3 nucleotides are TGTGCCAGCAGCCATTGGGCAGCCAGCTACAATGAGCAGTTCTTC.

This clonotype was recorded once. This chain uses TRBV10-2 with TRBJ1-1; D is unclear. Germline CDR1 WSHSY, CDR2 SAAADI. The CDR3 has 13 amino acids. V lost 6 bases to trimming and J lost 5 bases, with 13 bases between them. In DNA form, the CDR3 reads TGCGCCAGCAGGGACGGACCGGTGACTGAAGCTTTCTTT. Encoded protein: CASRDGPVTEAFF.

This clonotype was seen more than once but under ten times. The CDR3 loop is CASSQSAGGASKNIQYF. For the CDR3, the DNA is TGCGCCAGCAGCCAATCGGCCGGGGGCGCATCCAAAAACATTCAGTACTTC. The chain has TRBV4-1 and TRBJ2-4; D might be TRBD1 or TRBD2, each matching 6 bases. Per the germline V gene, CDR1 is MGHRA and CDR2 is YSYEKL. The CDR3 covers 17 residues. Deletions cut 2 bases from V and 2 bases from J, with 16 bases between.

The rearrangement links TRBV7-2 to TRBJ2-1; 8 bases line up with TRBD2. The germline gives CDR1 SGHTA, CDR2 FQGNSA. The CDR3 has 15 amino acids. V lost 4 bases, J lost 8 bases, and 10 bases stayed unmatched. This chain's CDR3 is CASSSGTSYGHEQFF. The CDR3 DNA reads TGTGCCAGCAGCTCTGGGACTAGTTATGGCCATGAGCAGTTCTTC.

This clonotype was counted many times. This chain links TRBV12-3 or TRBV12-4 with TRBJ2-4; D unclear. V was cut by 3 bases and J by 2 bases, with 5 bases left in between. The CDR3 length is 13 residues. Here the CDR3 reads CASSFETKNIQYF. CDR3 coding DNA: TGTGCCAGCAGTTTCGAGACCAAAAACATTCAGTACTTC.

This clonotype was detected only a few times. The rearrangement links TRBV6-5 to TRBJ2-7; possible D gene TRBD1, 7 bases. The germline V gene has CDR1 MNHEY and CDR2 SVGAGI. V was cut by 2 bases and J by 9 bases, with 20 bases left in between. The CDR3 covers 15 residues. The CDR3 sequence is CASSYGLGQRVVQYF. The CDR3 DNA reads TGTGCCAGCAGTTACGGGCTGGGACAGCGGGTAGTGCAGTACTTC.

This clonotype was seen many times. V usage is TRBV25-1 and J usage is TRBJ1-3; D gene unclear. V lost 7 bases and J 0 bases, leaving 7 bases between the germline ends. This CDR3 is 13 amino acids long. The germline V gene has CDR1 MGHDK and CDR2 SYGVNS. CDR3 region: CASNDNSGNTIYF. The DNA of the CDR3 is TGTGCCAGCAACGACAACTCTGGAAACACCATATATTTT.

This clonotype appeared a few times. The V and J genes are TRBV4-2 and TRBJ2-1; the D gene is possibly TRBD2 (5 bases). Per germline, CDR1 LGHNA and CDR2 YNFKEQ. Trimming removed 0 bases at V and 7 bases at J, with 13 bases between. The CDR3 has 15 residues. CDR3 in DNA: TGTGCCAGCAGCCAAGATTTAGAGGGAAGGAATGAGCAGTTCTTC. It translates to CASSQDLEGRNEQFF.

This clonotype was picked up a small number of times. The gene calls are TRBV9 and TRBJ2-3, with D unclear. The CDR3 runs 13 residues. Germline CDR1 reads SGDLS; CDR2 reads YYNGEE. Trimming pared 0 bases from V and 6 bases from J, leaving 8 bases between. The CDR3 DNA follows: TGTGCCAGCAGCGTAGCCCCTCCGGATACGCAGTATTTT. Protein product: CASSVAPPDTQYF.